Following are 18 T cell receptor beta chains from one sample sequenced in a study of T cell responses to AZD1222 COVID-19 vaccine. Using immunoSEQ multiplex PCR, the repertoire was profiled, and TCRdb retains in-frame clones only, with some absent. The data contain under 150,000 clones, approximately 90% of them singletons. The sample in question was peripheral blood, obtained on day 0 of AZD1222 vaccination. These receptors all stem from an adult in good health.

The rearrangement uses TRBV5-1 and TRBJ1-6; D is uncertain. This CDR3 comprises 16 residues. V was trimmed by 1 base and J by 1 base, leaving 9 bases between them. Looked up from germline, CDR1 is SGHRS and CDR2 is YFSETQ. The CDR3 loop reads CASSLFRGSYNSPLHF. In DNA form, the CDR3 reads TGCGCCAGCAGCTTGTTTCGGGGTTCCTATAATTCACCCCTCCACTTT.

The V call is TRBV3-1 (or the pseudogene TRBV3-2), the J call TRBJ2-7, with 12 bases that match TRBD1. With 4 bases clipped from V and 7 bases from J, the junction kept 11 bases outside the gene matches. The CDR3 consists of 16 residues. CDR1 is LGHDT, CDR2 YNNKEL, per germline (reference sequence). The CDR3 DNA reads TGTGCCAGCAGCCCTCGTTTGGGACAGGGGGCGAGGGAGCAGTACTTC. It specifies CASSPRLGQGAREQYF.

The rearrangement links TRBV9 to TRBJ1-1; a possible D gene is TRBD1 (5 bases). Between the trimmed V and J ends, which lost 3 bases and 3 bases, there was a span of 12 bases. The germline gives CDR1 SGDLS, CDR2 YYNGEE. CDR3 length: 14 amino acids. CDR3 sequence (DNA): TGTGCCAGCAGCGATCCGGGGGGTGACACTGAAGCTTTCTTT. As protein: CASSDPGGDTEAFF. Using reference TRBV9 and TRBJ1-1 for the parts outside the CDR3, the full variable domain is DSGVTQTPKHLITATGQRVTLRCSPRSGDLSVYWYQQSLDQGLQFLIQYYNGEERAKGNILERFSAQQFPDLHSELNLSSLELGDSALYFCASSDPGGDTEAFFGQGTRLTVV.

The V gene is TRBV30, the J gene TRBJ1-1; the D is unclear. From germline, CDR1 is GTSNPN and CDR2 SVGIG (reference sequence). V lost 1 base, J lost 1 base, and 10 bases lay in between. The CDR3 has 14 amino acids. CDR3 loop: CAWSARTPNTEAFF. CDR3 nucleotides: TGTGCCTGGAGTGCTCGAACTCCGAACACTGAAGCTTTCTTT.

The chain combines TRBV20-1 with TRBJ2-7; 8 positions match TRBD2. This CDR3 has 13 amino acids. V dropped 3 bases and J dropped 3; count of bases not matched to a gene: 4. Germline CDR1 reads DFQATT; CDR2 reads SNEGSKA (reference sequence). The CDR3 region has the DNA TGCAGTGCTAGTGACGCGGGAGGCTACGAGCAGTACTTC. Its translation is CSASDAGGYEQYF.

This clone has a handful of counts. J is TRBJ2-7 and V is TRBV5-4, with unresolved D. The ends were cut back, 0 bases at V and 6 bases at J, with 13 bases in the middle. The CDR3 is made up of 14 amino acids. The germline gives CDR1 SGHNT, CDR2 YYREEE (reference sequence). The CDR3 DNA follows: TGTGCCAGCAGCTTGGGCCCCCCAGGTAGCGAGCAGTACTTC. This encodes CASSLGPPGSEQYF.

The rearrangement links TRBV19 to TRBJ2-7; possible D gene TRBD2, 7 bases. V dropped 2 bases and J dropped 0 bases, with 17 bases sitting between them. The CDR3 loop spans 17 amino acids. CDR1 is LNHDA, CDR2 SQIVND, per germline (reference sequence). The DNA for the CDR3 is TGTGCCAGTAGTATAACCCGGGGGGCCAAAAGCTCCTACGAGCAGTACTTC. It translates to CASSITRGAKSSYEQYF.

The chain uses TRBV6-5 and TRBJ2-1; 8 nucleotides agree with TRBD2. J was trimmed by 2 bases and V by 9 bases; bases with no gene match: 6. Germline values: CDR1 MNHEY, CDR2 SVGAGI. CDR3 size: 14 residues. CDR3 nucleotides: TGTGCCAGGGGTAGCGGGACCACCTACAATGAGCAGTTCTTC. It is translated as CARGSGTTYNEQFF.

The chain is built from TRBV7-9 and TRBJ1-2; D might be TRBD1 (6 bases). CDR1 and CDR2 from the germline V gene are SEHNR and FQNEAQ (reference sequence). The length of the CDR3 is 16 residues. V shed 6 bases and J shed 0 bases, with 17 bases lying between them. For the CDR3, the DNA is TGTGCCAGCAGGTCATGGACGGGGGCGGCTAACTATGGCTACACCTTC. Translating it yields CASRSWTGAANYGYTF.

The chain links TRBV6-6 to TRBJ1-5; tentative D call: TRBD1 (5 bases). The CDR3 loop spans 16 amino acids. V was clipped by 2 bases and J by 0 bases, with 11 bases between them. Germline V gene data show CDR1 as MNHNY and CDR2 as SVGAGI (reference sequence). The CDR3 DNA follows: TGTGCCAGCAGTTACGGGGCAGGGACTAGCAATCAGCCCCAGCATTTT. Protein: CASSYGAGTSNQPQHF.

The chain recombines TRBV24-1 with TRBJ2-1, with D possibly being TRBD1 or TRBD2 (5 bases each). The CDR3 loop spans 15 amino acids. Germline CDR1 reads KGHDR; CDR2 reads SFDVKD. The V end was cut by 5 bases, the J end by 4 bases, with 14 bases between. For the CDR3, the DNA is TGTGCCACCAGTGCCGGGAATGGGGGATACAATGAGCAGTTCTTC. Translating it yields CATSAGNGGYNEQFF.

The chain combines TRBV5-1 with TRBJ1-6; 12 bases map to TRBD1. Losses at the gene ends were 4 bases for V and 7 bases for J; bases not matched to a gene: 3. The CDR3 sequence is 15 residues long. Germline values: CDR1 SGHRS, CDR2 YFSETQ. CDR3 region: CASSGDRGRNSPLHF. Here the CDR3 DNA reads TGCGCCAGCAGCGGGGACAGGGGGCGAAATTCACCCCTCCACTTT.

The V gene is TRBV5-1, the J gene TRBJ1-1, with D possibly matching TRBD1 (5 bases). The CDR3 loop spans 17 amino acids. The germline V gene encodes CDR1 SGHRS and CDR2 YFSETQ. Trimming removed 0 bases from V and 0 bases from J, with 15 bases in between. The DNA for the CDR3 is TGCGCCAGCAGCTTGGTGGCCGGGGCGGTGATGAACACTGAAGCTTTCTTT. Translation gives CASSLVAGAVMNTEAFF. Complete variable domain (other parts from reference TRBV5-1 and TRBJ1-1): KAGVTQTPRYLIKTRGQQVTLSCSPISGHRSVSWYQQTPGQGLQFLFEYFSETQRNKGNFPGRFSGRQFSNSRSEMNVSTLELGDSALYLCASSLVAGAVMNTEAFFGQGTRLTVV.

This clone was seen a few times. This rearrangement joins TRBV10-2 to TRBJ2-3; 9 positions match TRBD2. Per the germline V gene, CDR1 is WSHSY and CDR2 is SAAADI. The V segment lost 8 bases and the J segment 4 bases; nucleotides outside the gene matches: 7. The CDR3 totals 14 residues. DNA of the CDR3: TGCGCCAGCGGGATAGCGGGAGTGGCAGATACGCAGTATTTT. This sequence encodes CASGIAGVADTQYF.

The CDR3 reads CASSERRADGYTF. The DNA of the CDR3 is TGTGCCAGCAGTGAAAGGAGAGCGGATGGCTACACCTTC. V usage is TRBV2 and J usage is TRBJ1-2; D unclear. Trimming pared 2 bases from V and 6 bases from J, leaving 10 bases between. This CDR3 is built from 13 residues. The germline gives CDR1 SNHLY, CDR2 FYNNEI.

The rearrangement uses TRBV24-1 and TRBJ2-1; perhaps TRBD2 as D (5 bases). V lost 4 bases and J 11 bases, leaving 17 bases between the germline ends. The CDR3 is 14 residues long. Germline V gene sequence: CDR1 KGHDR, CDR2 SFDVKD. Here the CDR3 DNA reads TGTGCCACCAGTGAACCGAGCGGCCTGGAAAAGCAGTTCTTC. Amino acid sequence: CATSEPSGLEKQFF.

The chain couples TRBV18 to TRBJ2-5; 10 nucleotides line up with TRBD1. The V and J ends lost 5 bases and 2 bases, in that order; junction bases with no gene match: 5. There are 15 residues in the CDR3. The germline V gene encodes CDR1 KGHSH and CDR2 LQKENI. CDR3 nucleotides: TGTGCCAGCTCAAAAGGGACAGGGGCGCAAGAGACCCAGTACTTC. Translation: CASSKGTGAQETQYF.

V usage is TRBV6-6 and J usage is TRBJ1-3, with D possibly being TRBD1 (6 bases). The CDR3 contains 16 residues. Germline CDR1 reads MNHNY; CDR2 reads SVGAGI (reference sequence). Trimming removed 2 bases at V and 1 base at J, with 12 bases between. The chain's CDR3 is CASSYQTGSSGNTIYF. The CDR3 region has the DNA TGTGCCAGCAGTTACCAAACAGGGTCGTCTGGAAACACCATATATTTT.